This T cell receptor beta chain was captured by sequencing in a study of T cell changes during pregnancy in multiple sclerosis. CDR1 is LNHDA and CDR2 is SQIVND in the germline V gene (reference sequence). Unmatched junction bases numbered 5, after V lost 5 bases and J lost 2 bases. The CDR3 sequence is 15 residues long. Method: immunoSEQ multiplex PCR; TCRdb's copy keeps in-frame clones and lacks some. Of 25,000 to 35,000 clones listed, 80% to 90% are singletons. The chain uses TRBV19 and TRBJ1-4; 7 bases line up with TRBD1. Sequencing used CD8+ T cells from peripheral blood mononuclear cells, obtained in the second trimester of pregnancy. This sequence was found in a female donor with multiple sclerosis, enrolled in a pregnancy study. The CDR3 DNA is TGTGCCAGTAGTCGGGACAGCATGACTAATGAAAAACTGTTTTTT. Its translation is CASSRDSMTNEKLFF.